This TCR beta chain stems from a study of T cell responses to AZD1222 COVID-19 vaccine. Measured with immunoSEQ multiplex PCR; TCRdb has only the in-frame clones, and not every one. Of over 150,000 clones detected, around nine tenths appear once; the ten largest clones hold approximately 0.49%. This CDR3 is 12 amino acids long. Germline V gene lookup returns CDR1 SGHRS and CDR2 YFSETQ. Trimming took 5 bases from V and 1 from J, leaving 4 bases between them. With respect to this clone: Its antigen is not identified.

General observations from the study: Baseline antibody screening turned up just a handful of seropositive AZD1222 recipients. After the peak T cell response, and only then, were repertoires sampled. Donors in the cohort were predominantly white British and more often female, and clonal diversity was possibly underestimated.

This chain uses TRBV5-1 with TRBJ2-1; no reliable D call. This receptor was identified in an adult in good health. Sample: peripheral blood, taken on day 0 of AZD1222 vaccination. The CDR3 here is CASSNSYNEQFF. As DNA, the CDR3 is TGCGCCAGCAGTAATTCCTACAATGAGCAGTTCTTC.